This T cell receptor (beta chain) was profiled in a study of blood T cells in healthy people across ages (dated by TCRdb to 2015 to 2017). As for the study more broadly: In model experiments, roughly one uniquely barcoded TCR beta cDNA molecule per two T cells was captured by template switching. The study measured age-related changes in TCR beta repertoire diversity using deep sequencing normalized with unique cDNA molecular identifiers. Donors were grouped into four age groups: young (average approximately 16 years), middle-aged (around 39), aged (approximately 58) and long-lived (roughly 80). To avoid experimental bias, donors of different ages were distributed randomly across sequencing lanes. The study analyzed two additional independent replicas of 1 million unique cDNA reads from the same blood draw for two donors, one aged 18 to 29 and one aged 80 or older. Overall results and qualifications from the work: Estimates of total diversity from one million sequenced T cells were regarded as lower bounds and underestimates. Compared with the aged group, the long-lived group had more naive CD4+ T cells, fewer expanded clones and increased TCR diversity, a pattern suggesting age selection. Since profiling was done on bulk unsorted PBMCs, naive and antigen-experienced compartments could not be conclusively compared. Observed TCR beta diversity per million T cells fell roughly linearly with age, and a significant reduction was already apparent by age approximately 40. Donor CMV infection status was unknown, potentially confounding age-related changes in expanded clonotypes. Observed TCR beta diversity correlated strongly with the percentage of naive T cells measured by flow cytometry.

There are 14 amino acids in the CDR3, from cysteine to phenylalanine inclusive. Left in the record is the CDR3 DNA by itself, 42 bases read in frame from the first base. After removal of 4 bases from V and 4 bases from J, the junction retains 9 bases not matched to a gene. Based on the germline V gene, the CDR1 and CDR2 sequences are SQVTM and ANQGSEA. In its sample, this clonotype was seen a few times. No cognate antigen has been identified for it. No much larger clonotype is one base removed from it; base qualities were not supplied. Donors were roughly 40 systemically healthy Caucasian individuals from Russia aged roughly 6 to 90 years. Each donor gave ten milliliters of peripheral blood, collected into EDTA-treated Vacutainer tubes. Ficoll-Paque density-gradient centrifugation was used to isolate PBMCs, with at least 6.5 million per sample. Total RNA, at least 6 micrograms per sample, was extracted from PBMCs with Trizol reagent. Naive CD45RAhigh/CD27high T cell percentages were measured by flow cytometry on a PBMC aliquot from every donor.

The library relied on 5' RACE. The sequencer was an Illumina HiSeq 2500. The second PCR ran for about 6 to 12 cycles and used a J-beta primer mix along with a sample-barcoded 5' primer. A unique molecular identifier was introduced onto each TCR beta cDNA molecule by a template-switch 5' adaptor carrying 12 random nucleotides. Each sample yielded at least 2.5 million CDR3-containing paired-end reads. All of the RNA was converted into first-strand cDNA using the Mint cDNA synthesis kit, with a TRBC-specific oligonucleotide serving as the primer. Following uracil-DNA glycosylase treatment, a first 18-cycle PCR with universal primers M1SS and BC2_uni_R was performed on all cDNA. As for the original processing: For normalization, 1 million high-quality reads, each with a distinct molecular identifier, were randomly selected from each sample. Instead of being binned into consensus sequences, reads with shared molecular identifiers were discarded. MiTCR, with a Q25 quality threshold and the strictest error-elimination algorithm, was used for CDR3 identification, clonotype clustering and error correction. A nonparametric unseen species model using Euler transformation provided a lower-bound estimate of total TCR beta diversity. TCRdb reprocessed the public reads (quality trimming at Q25 with fastp, clone calling with MiXCR) and kept in-frame beta chains. Each CDR3 protein gets just one entry, which takes the most common genes and DNA from the rows behind it. TCRdb's processing, not the study's, gives the V and J calls here. This sample comprises some 550,000 distinct CDR3 sequences, 40% to 50% of them detected only once. Jointly, the top ten make up 20% to 25% of the sample.

Recombination joined TRBV29-1 with TRBJ2-7; 8 central bases correspond to TRBD1. The sample was blood. The clonotype originates from a man at least 80 years old in good health. The nucleotide sequence reads TGCAGCGTTGTGGCGGGGACAGGCTTTTACGAGCAGTACTTC. The translation is CSVVAGTGFYEQYF.